This T cell receptor beta chain is drawn from a study of blood T cell repertoires in COVID-19. Whole-study context: Specimens from acute and convalescent COVID-19 originated in the United States, Italy and Spain. T cells, B-cell-depleted T cells, or PBMCs supplied cDNA or gDNA.

Germline V gene data show CDR1 as SGHRS and CDR2 as YFSETQ. CDR3 length: 17 residues. The V segment lost 0 bases and the J segment 4 bases; nucleotides outside the gene matches: 7. In the study's own analysis: Cell counts per sample came from amplifying reference gene primers. This table comes from immunoSEQ multiplex PCR, and its TCRdb copy is limited to in-frame clones, with some not included. That table is the source of V, J and clone size, and D and trimming were worked out from the DNA. In the table there are 100,000 to 150,000 clones, around four fifths of which are singletons. V gene TRBV5-1 combines with J gene TRBJ2-2; 9 nucleotides align to TRBD1. The sequencing sample was made of peripheral blood. This receptor was identified in a man in his forties with active or convalescent COVID-19. The CDR3 nucleotides read TGCGCCAGCAGCTTGGAATCGACAGGGGGATCCACCGGGGAGCTGTTTTTT. Translated: CASSLESTGGSTGELFF.